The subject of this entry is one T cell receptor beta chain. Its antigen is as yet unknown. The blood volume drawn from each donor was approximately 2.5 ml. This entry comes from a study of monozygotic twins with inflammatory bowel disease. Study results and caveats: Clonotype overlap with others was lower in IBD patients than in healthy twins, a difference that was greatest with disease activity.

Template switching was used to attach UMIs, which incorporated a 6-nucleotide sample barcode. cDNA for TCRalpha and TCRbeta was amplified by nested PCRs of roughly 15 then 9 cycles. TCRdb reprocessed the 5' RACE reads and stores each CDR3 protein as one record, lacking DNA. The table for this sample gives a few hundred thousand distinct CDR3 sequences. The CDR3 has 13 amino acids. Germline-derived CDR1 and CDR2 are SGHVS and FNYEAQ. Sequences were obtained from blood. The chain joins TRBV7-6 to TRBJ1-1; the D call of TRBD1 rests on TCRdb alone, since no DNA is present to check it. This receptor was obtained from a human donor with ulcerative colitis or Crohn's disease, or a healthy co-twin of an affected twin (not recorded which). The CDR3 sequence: CASSFGQRTEAFF.